The present TCR beta chain was sequenced within a study of T cells in localized non-small cell lung cancer. Here immunoSEQ multiplex PCR was the method, and the copy in TCRdb shows in-frame clones only, minus some. The sample lists about 28,000 clones, about four fifths occurring once. This CDR3 is built from 12 residues. From germline, CDR1 is SGHTA and CDR2 FQGTGA. V lost 4 bases to trimming and J lost 10 bases; unmatched junction nucleotides: 5. This specimen consisted of peripheral blood mononuclear cells, obtained before any cancer treatment. This chain uses TRBV7-3 with TRBJ1-1; 8 bases match TRBD1. The clonotype was recovered from a man between 40 and 70 years old with stage III lung adenocarcinoma. The CDR3 sequence is CASSSSTGAAFF. The CDR3 DNA reads TGTGCCAGCAGCTCTTCGACAGGGGCAGCTTTCTTT.